This TCR beta chain was retrieved from a study of shared T cell receptors in the human thymus. The CDR3 is made up of 13 amino acids. V lost 1 base to trimming and J lost 2 bases, with 5 bases between them. Germline V gene lookup returns CDR1 SGHVS and CDR2 FQNEAQ. Assay used: immunoSEQ multiplex PCR; TCRdb lists only in-frame clones, some missing. The sample has almost 550,000 clones; 75% to 85% are singletons. The sample was also reused in another study, on human thymus T cells. That source reports: In corrective heart surgery, resections were taken, and these provided the thymus tissue.

The sequencing input was thymocytes. The TCR was taken from a boy younger than two with a congenital heart defect. The gene calls are TRBV7-8 and TRBJ2-5, with unresolved D. The CDR3 loop is CASSLVEQETQYF. The CDR3 DNA reads as TGTGCCAGCAGCTTAGTGGAGCAAGAGACCCAGTACTTC.